The rows below give T cell receptor beta chains drawn from one sample of a study of T cells in Graves' hyperthyroidism and ophthalmopathy. Each CDR3 protein gets one entry after TCRdb re-called the multiplex PCR reads with MiXCR. Among about 640,000 distinct CDR3 sequences listed, less than 25% were seen once. The specimen sequenced was blood. The receptors derive from a man younger than 40 with Graves' ophthalmopathy. Both conserved end residues are part of each CDR3. Fields, in order: clone size, V gene, J gene, D gene, CDR3 DNA, CDR3 protein. The D gene is left open where the match is weak. Only part of the rows carry a size: once, few, many, or a class if the clone is expanded.

size: few; V: TRBV6-2/TRBV6-3; J: TRBJ2-1; D: -; DNA: TGTGCCAGCAGGCGGGACTGGGGGACTGAGCAGTTCTTC; CDR3: CASRRDWGTEQFF
size: few; V: TRBV4-2; J: TRBJ2-7; D: TRBD2; DNA: TGTGCCAGCAGCCAAGACGGGACTAGCACCTTCTACGAGCAGTACTTC; CDR3: CASSQDGTSTFYEQYF
size: few; V: TRBV4-1; J: TRBJ2-1; D: -; DNA: TGCGCCAGCAGCCAAGAGATGGGTCCCCGGCTGGGCTACAATGAGCAGTTCTTC; CDR3: CASSQEMGPRLGYNEQFF
size: many; V: TRBV5-1; J: TRBJ1-4; D: -; DNA: TGCGCCAGCAGCTTCGCGGGGATTAATGAAAAACTGTTTTTT; CDR3: CASSFAGINEKLFF
size: -; V: TRBV19; J: TRBJ2-1; D: TRBD1; DNA: TGTGCCAGTAGTCGTGGGACAGGGGCCTACAATGAGCAGTTCTTC; CDR3: CASSRGTGAYNEQFF
size: -; V: TRBV4-1; J: TRBJ2-3; D: -; DNA: TGCGCCAGCAGCCAAAGGCTTACAAACACAGATACGCAGTATTTT; CDR3: CASSQRLTNTDTQYF
size: -; V: TRBV4-1; J: TRBJ2-1; D: TRBD1; DNA: TGCGCCAGCAGCCAACAGGGGGCCCTTGATGAGCAGTTCTTC; CDR3: CASSQQGALDEQFF
size: many; V: TRBV12-3/TRBV12-4; J: TRBJ2-7; D: -; DNA: TGTGCCAGCAGTTTGTACGGATCCTACGAGCAGTACTTC; CDR3: CASSLYGSYEQYF
size: few; V: TRBV20-1; J: TRBJ1-5; D: -; DNA: TGCAGTGCCACACCGGACAGAGGAAATAGCAATCAGCCCCAGCATTTT; CDR3: CSATPDRGNSNQPQHF
size: few; V: TRBV24-1; J: TRBJ2-1; D: TRBD2; DNA: TGTGCCACCAGTGATTTGGGGGGGACTAGCCACAATGAGCAGTTCTTC; CDR3: CATSDLGGTSHNEQFF
size: once; V: TRBV5-1; J: TRBJ2-7; D: -; DNA: TGCGCCAGCAGCTTTGGGAAGGAATACGAGCAGTACTTC; CDR3: CASSFGKEYEQYF
size: -; V: TRBV20-1; J: TRBJ1-1; D: -; DNA: TGCAGTGCTAGAGATTACGGGAACACTGAAGCTTTCTTT; CDR3: CSARDYGNTEAFF
size: few; V: TRBV10-3; J: TRBJ2-1; D: TRBD2; DNA: TGTGCCATCAGGGGGACGGAGCTAGCGGGAGAGGGCAATGAGCAGTTCTTC; CDR3: CAIRGTELAGEGNEQFF
size: many; V: TRBV11-2; J: TRBJ2-5; D: -; DNA: TGTGCCAGCAGCTCCACCGGTAGGACCTTGACCCAGTACTTC; CDR3: CASSSTGRTLTQYF
size: many; V: TRBV6-1; J: TRBJ2-1; D: TRBD2; DNA: TGTGCCAGCACCCGTAGCGGGAGGGCCTCCTCCTACAATGAGCAGTTCTTC; CDR3: CASTRSGRASSYNEQFF
size: many; V: TRBV6-1; J: TRBJ2-7; D: -; DNA: TGTGCCAGCAGTTTGGGACTTTACTCCTACGAGCAGTACTTC; CDR3: CASSLGLYSYEQYF
size: few; V: TRBV3-2; J: TRBJ1-1; D: -; DNA: TGTGCCAGCAGCCAGGTTCAGGGCAGGGGGAACACTGAAGCTTTCTTT; CDR3: CASSQVQGRGNTEAFF
size: many; V: TRBV20-1; J: TRBJ2-5; D: -; DNA: TGCAGTGCTAGCGTACCCCAAGAGACCCAGTACTTC; CDR3: CSASVPQETQYF
size: -; V: TRBV20-1; J: TRBJ2-1; D: TRBD2; DNA: TGCAGCGTAGCTAATCCGGGACTAGCGGGAGCGGATGAGCAGTTCTTC; CDR3: CSVANPGLAGADEQFF
size: many; V: TRBV28; J: TRBJ2-4; D: TRBD2; DNA: TGTGCCAGCGGGACTAGCGGGAGGGCCGGGAACATTCAGTACTTC; CDR3: CASGTSGRAGNIQYF
size: -; V: TRBV7-2; J: TRBJ2-1; D: TRBD2; DNA: TGTGCCAGCAGCTTGCTAGCGGGGCAGCAGTTCTTC; CDR3: CASSLLAGQQFF
size: -; V: TRBV10-3; J: TRBJ2-1; D: -; DNA: TGTGCCATCAGTGAGGCTAGGGCGTATAAGTCGCAGTTCTTC; CDR3: CAISEARAYKSQFF
size: -; V: TRBV20-1; J: TRBJ1-2; D: -; DNA: TGCAGTGCTAGTGCGGACAACATCTGGGGCTACACCTTC; CDR3: CSASADNIWGYTF
size: -; V: TRBV4-3; J: TRBJ2-2; D: TRBD1; DNA: TGCGCCAGCAGCCAAGAAGGGACAGGGGGCCCCGGGGAGCTGTTTTTT; CDR3: CASSQEGTGGPGELFF
size: few; V: TRBV19; J: TRBJ2-2; D: -; DNA: TGTGCCAGTAGTATCAACCGGAACACCGGGGAGCTGTTTTTT; CDR3: CASSINRNTGELFF
size: many; V: TRBV20-1; J: TRBJ1-2; D: TRBD1; DNA: TGCAGTGCTCAGGGACAGGGGAACTATGGCTACACCTTC; CDR3: CSAQGQGNYGYTF
size: -; V: TRBV25-1; J: TRBJ2-2; D: -; DNA: TGTGCCAGCACTACCGGGACACCTACCGGGGAGCTGTTTTTT; CDR3: CASTTGTPTGELFF
size: -; V: TRBV4-1; J: TRBJ2-6; D: -; DNA: TGCGCCAGCAGCCAAGATTGGGCGGAATTCTCTGGGGCCAACGTCCTGACTTTC; CDR3: CASSQDWAEFSGANVLTF
size: -; V: TRBV5-1; J: TRBJ2-1; D: -; DNA: TGCGCCAGCAGCTCGGCCTCCTACAATGAGCAGTTCTTC; CDR3: CASSSASYNEQFF
size: -; V: TRBV10-3; J: TRBJ2-3; D: -; DNA: TGTGCCAGCAGTAGAGGTTTGGGCACAGATACGCAGTATTTT; CDR3: CASSRGLGTDTQYF
size: few; V: TRBV7-9; J: TRBJ2-1; D: TRBD2; DNA: TGTGCCAGCAGTAAGAGCCTGGCTAGCGGAGGAGGCAATGAGCAGTTCTTC; CDR3: CASSKSLASGGGNEQFF
size: -; V: TRBV11-2; J: TRBJ1-6; D: -; DNA: TGTGCCAGCAGCCCTATCGGCGGCTCCTATAATTCACCCCTCCACTTT; CDR3: CASSPIGGSYNSPLHF
size: many; V: TRBV7-2; J: TRBJ2-3; D: -; DNA: TGTGCCAGCAGCTCCCCGGGGCCATTTAGCACAGATACGCAGTATTTT; CDR3: CASSSPGPFSTDTQYF